This passage covers 17 T cell receptor beta chains from one sample sequenced in a study of identical twins. Each CDR3 protein is one row after TCRdb ran MiXCR on the 5' RACE reads. The sample includes fewer than 650,000 distinct CDR3 sequences, 9.6% of them seen just once. This sample was also put to use in a study of yellow fever vaccine responses in identical twins.

Sequencing used PBMCs. The source is a woman between 18 and 29 years old in good health.

Details on this clonotype: A much larger clone is a single base away; this may be a read error. The rearrangement uses TRBV6-6 and TRBJ2-7; unclear D gene. CDR1 is MNHNY, CDR2 SVGAGI, per germline (reference sequence). V lost 2 bases and J 2 bases, leaving 7 bases between the germline ends. The CDR3 contains 13 residues. The chain's CDR3 is CASSYQRTYEQYF. The CDR3 bases are TGTGCCAGCAGTTACCAGAGAACCTACGAGCAGTACTTC.

This chain links TRBV7-2 with TRBJ2-1; 7 nucleotides line up with TRBD2. Germline CDR1 reads SGHTA; CDR2 reads FQGNSA. This CDR3 spans 15 amino acids. The J segment lost 0 bases and the V segment lost 5 bases, leaving 4 bases of the junction unmatched. The CDR3 reads CASSRGLVSYNEQFF. In DNA, the CDR3 is TGTGCCAGCAGCCGCGGACTAGTCTCCTACAATGAGCAGTTCTTC.

This clonotype was seen a handful of times. V usage is TRBV11-2 and J usage is TRBJ2-7, with D uncertain. Germline CDR1 reads SGHAT; CDR2 reads FQNNGV. Trimming cost V 2 bases and J 2 bases, with 10 bases left between them. The CDR3 spans 14 residues. For the CDR3, the DNA is TGTGCCAGCAGCTTAATAAGACATCCCTACGAGCAGTACTTC. It is translated as CASSLIRHPYEQYF.

This clonotype was counted at least ten times. The genes are TRBV28 and TRBJ2-7; 16 nucleotides align to TRBD2. The CDR3 is made up of 16 amino acids. After removal of 6 bases from V and 7 bases from J, the junction contained 9 bases not matched to a gene. Germline loops: CDR1 MDHEN, CDR2 SYDVKM. The CDR3 loop reads CASSPGLAGGPREQYF. CDR3 in DNA: TGTGCCAGCAGCCCGGGACTAGCGGGGGGGCCTCGTGAGCAGTACTTC.

V usage is TRBV10-3 and J usage is TRBJ1-2; D ambiguous. CDR3 length equals 13 residues. Germline-derived CDR1 and CDR2 are ENHRY and SYGVKD. V lost 0 bases and J 8 bases, leaving 10 bases between the germline ends. CDR3 in DNA: TGTGCCATCAGTGAGTCGACTCTGGTCGGCTACACCTTC. Amino acids: CAISESTLVGYTF.

Ten or more counts support this clonotype. The CDR3: CASSQGRTYLETQYF. Here the CDR3 DNA reads TGCGCCAGCAGCCAAGGCAGAACTTATCTCGAGACCCAGTACTTC. The chain employs TRBV4-1 and TRBJ2-5; D not resolved. CDR3 length: 15 residues. V was trimmed by 1 base and J by 5 bases, leaving 14 bases between them. From germline, CDR1 is MGHRA and CDR2 YSYEKL.

The chain uses TRBV7-9 and TRBJ1-1; possible D gene TRBD1, 5 bases. The CDR3 consists of 15 residues. The V gene lost 3 bases and the J gene lost 2 bases, with 13 bases spanning the gap. Germline V gene lookup returns CDR1 SEHNR and CDR2 FQNEAQ (reference sequence). The CDR3 region has the DNA TGTGCCAGCAGCTTCGGGGCCAGCGGAAACACTGAAGCTTTCTTT. Its protein product is CASSFGASGNTEAFF.

This clonotype was counted between two and nine times. The V call is TRBV11-1, the J call TRBJ2-1; 7 bases are shared with TRBD2. CDR1 SGHAT and CDR2 FQDESV come from the germline V gene (reference sequence). Germline trimming cut 2 bases from V and 0 bases from J; bases unmatched to any gene: 10. This CDR3 has 18 residues. The CDR3 sequence: CASSLPFLAASSYNEQFF. CDR3 in DNA: TGTGCCAGCAGCTTACCGTTTCTAGCGGCTAGCTCCTACAATGAGCAGTTCTTC.

This clonotype came up many times. V is TRBV9 and J is TRBJ2-3; 7 nucleotides agree with TRBD2. The germline V gene has CDR1 SGDLS and CDR2 YYNGEE. The CDR3 totals 17 residues. V shed 3 bases and J 2 bases; nucleotides not matched to a gene: 12. In DNA, the CDR3 is TGTGCCAGCAGCGGATCCGAAGCGGGGCCTGTCACAGATACGCAGTATTTT. This codes for CASSGSEAGPVTDTQYF.

There are many counts of this clonotype. The chain uses TRBV6-2 or TRBV6-3 and TRBJ2-2; a possible D gene is TRBD1 (6 bases). This CDR3 contains 16 residues. Germline lookup yields CDR1 MNHEY and CDR2 SVGEGT. Between the trimmed V and J ends, which lost 6 bases and 7 bases, there was a span of 21 bases. The CDR3 DNA reads TGTGCCAGCAGGAACGACAGGACCCCGACGGTCGGGGAGCTGTTTTTT. Translated: CASRNDRTPTVGELFF.

The chain has TRBV10-1 and TRBJ1-6, with D maybe TRBD1 (6 bases). There are 17 residues in the CDR3. Trimming left V 0 bases short and J 10 bases short, with 19 bases between. Germline V gene sequence: CDR1 WNHNN, CDR2 SYGVQD (reference sequence). The CDR3 reads CASSESRGREAWSPLHF. DNA for the CDR3: TGCGCCAGCAGTGAGTCCAGGGGCCGGGAAGCTTGGTCACCCCTCCACTTT.

At least ten counts were recorded for this clonotype. The rearrangement joins TRBV9 to TRBJ2-7; TRBD2 agrees at 10 bases. Germline lookup yields CDR1 SGDLS and CDR2 YYNGEE. The V segment lost 0 bases and the J segment 6 bases; nucleotides outside the gene matches: 3. The CDR3 sequence is 14 residues long. The CDR3 loop is CASSVGAGGLEQYF. CDR3 DNA: TGTGCCAGCAGCGTAGGAGCGGGAGGGCTCGAGCAGTACTTC.

This clonotype was observed a few times. V is TRBV20-1 and J is TRBJ2-7, with 13 bases identical to TRBD2. Germline V gene lookup returns CDR1 DFQATT and CDR2 SNEGSKA (reference sequence). Unmatched junction bases numbered 13, after V lost 5 bases and J lost 3 bases. This CDR3 has 17 residues. CDR3 nucleotides: TGCAGTGCTGATGGACTAGCGGGAGCTCCGAGGGTCTACGAGCAGTACTTC. This encodes CSADGLAGAPRVYEQYF.

Only a few counts were recorded for this clonotype. The chain is built from TRBV15 and TRBJ2-5; D may correspond to TRBD1 or TRBD2 (5 bases each). CDR3 size: 15 residues. The ends were cut back, 5 bases at V and 2 bases at J, with 15 bases in the middle. From germline, CDR1 is LNHNV and CDR2 YYDKDF (reference sequence). CDR3 region: CATSSEGTKQETQYF. The CDR3 region has the DNA TGTGCCACCAGCTCAGAGGGGACGAAGCAAGAGACCCAGTACTTC. The full variable domain, completed using reference TRBV15 and TRBJ2-5, is DAMVIQNPRYQVTQFGKPVTLSCSQTLNHNVMYWYQQKSSQAPKLLFHYYDKDFNNEADTPDNFQSRRPNTSFCFLDIRSPGLGDTAMYLCATSSEGTKQETQYFGPGTRLLVL.

This clonotype was observed a handful of times. The V gene is TRBV4-2, the J gene TRBJ2-3, with 8 bases fitting TRBD2. Germline CDR1 LGHNA, CDR2 YNFKEQ. V was clipped by 4 bases and J by 4 bases; unmatched bases: 13. The CDR3 extends over 17 amino acids. This CDR3 reads CASSRGVPGGLADTQYF. CDR3 nucleotide sequence: TGTGCCAGCAGCCGAGGAGTCCCGGGAGGGCTCGCAGATACGCAGTATTTT.

This clonotype was counted a few times. J is TRBJ1-1 and V is TRBV5-6, with 11 nucleotides matching TRBD1. The germline V gene encodes CDR1 SGHDT and CDR2 YYEEEE. The V and J ends lost 3 bases and 4 bases, in that order; junction bases with no gene match: 5. The CDR3 has 15 amino acids. CDR3 in DNA: TGTGCCAGCAGCTGGACAGGGGGCGCCGGCACTGAAGCTTTCTTT. It codes for CASSWTGGAGTEAFF.

This clonotype was recorded many times. The chain employs TRBV7-6 and TRBJ2-1; 10 bases agree with TRBD2. The V gene's germline CDR1 is SGHVS and CDR2 FNYEAQ. The CDR3 extends over 15 amino acids. With 2 bases clipped from V and 5 bases from J, the junction kept 3 bases outside the gene matches. The CDR3 region is CASSLPGLADNEQFF. Written as DNA, the CDR3 is TGTGCCAGCAGCTTACCCGGACTAGCGGACAATGAGCAGTTCTTC.